This T cell receptor beta chain originates from a study of Ad26.COV2.S vaccination and SARS-CoV-2 variants. Here immunoSEQ multiplex PCR was the method, and the copy in TCRdb shows in-frame clones only, minus some. This table holds 350,000 to 450,000 clones, around nine tenths found once. This sample's treatment: around 19 received Ad26.COV2.S at low or high dose, single or two shots; 5 received placebo; per-sample allocation not given. The samples date from day 63 after the first vaccine or placebo injection. This CDR3 region has 14 residues. The ends were cut back, 2 bases at V and 1 base at J, with 9 bases in the middle. Germline V CDR1 and CDR2: SGHRS, YFSETQ.

The TCR comes from a person aged 18-60 years who received the Ad26.COV2.S COVID-19 vaccine or a placebo. The chain is built from TRBV5-1 and TRBJ1-1; no clear D gene. The source was peripheral blood, collected in a trial of Ad26.COV2.S vaccine versus placebo. The CDR3 region is CASSFETANTEAFF. CDR3 sequence (DNA): TGCGCCAGCAGCTTCGAGACCGCGAACACTGAAGCTTTCTTT.